Listed here are 4 T cell receptor beta chains from one sample, sequenced in a study of Ad26.COV2.S vaccination and SARS-CoV-2 variants (dated by TCRdb to the early 2020s). Library creation used the immunoSEQ multiplex PCR assay. TCRdb took over this immuneACCESS table, retaining in-frame rearrangements with V and J assigned. Such tables are incomplete; in checked studies, under half of the missing clones stem from an unresolved V gene, and the remainder is unexplained. The sample yields roughly 400,000 clones; about 92% were counted once. More than 1.5% of the sample is held by the ten biggest clonotypes. Read against the paper, the sample's treatment or condition label means: around 19 received Ad26.COV2.S at low or high dose, single or two shots; 5 received placebo; per-sample allocation not given. For vaccine and placebo recipients, the sequenced repertoires came from samples collected on day 63 after the first injection.

The input for sequencing was peripheral blood, taken in a trial of Ad26.COV2.S vaccine versus placebo. The receptors come from a person between 18 and 65 years old who received the Ad26.COV2.S COVID-19 vaccine or a placebo.

This chain joins TRBV3-1 (or the pseudogene TRBV3-2) and TRBJ2-1; 8 positions match TRBD2. Germline-derived CDR1 and CDR2 are LGHDT and YNNKEL (reference sequence). The junction had 2 bases not matched to a gene; V was cut back by 0 bases and J by 4 bases. CDR3 size: 15 residues. The CDR3 protein is CASSQDGGVYNEQFF. CDR3 DNA sequence: TGTGCCAGCAGCCAAGACGGGGGGGTGTACAATGAGCAGTTCTTC.

The chain carries TRBV30 and TRBJ2-5; D uncertain. V lost 0 bases, J lost 2 bases, and 7 bases lay in between. The germline CDR1 and CDR2 sequences are GTSNPN and SVGIG (reference sequence). The CDR3 contains 13 residues. CDR3 DNA sequence: TGTGCCTGGAGTGTAAGTGGACAAGAGACCCAGTACTTC. Translating it yields CAWSVSGQETQYF.

Regarding this clone: This same CDR3 is encoded by further DNA sequences in the sample. J is TRBJ1-1 and V is TRBV28; D is uncertain. Germline assignment: CDR1 MDHEN and CDR2 SYDVKM. The CDR3 extends over 12 amino acids. Trimming shortened V by 6 bases and J by 0 bases, and 5 bases separated the two germline ends. CDR3 nucleotides: TGTGCCAGCAGCTCAATGAACACTGAAGCTTTCTTT. This sequence encodes CASSSMNTEAFF.

The rearrangement joins TRBV7-6 to TRBJ2-7; TRBD1 might be the D (5 bases). The CDR3 loop spans 16 amino acids. The germline V gene encodes CDR1 SGHVS and CDR2 FNYEAQ. V lost 5 bases and J 6 bases, leaving 23 bases between the germline ends. For the CDR3, the DNA is TGTGCCAGCAGCCCACATACACAGGACCAAGTACTCGAGCAGTACTTC. This translates into CASSPHTQDQVLEQYF. Full variable domain (outside the CDR3, taken from reference TRBV7-6 and TRBJ2-7): GAGVSQSPRYKVTKRGQDVALRCDPISGHVSLYWYRQALGQGPEFLTYFNYEAQQDKSGLPNDRFSAERPEGSISTLTIQRTEQRDSAMYRCASSPHTQDQVLEQYFGPGTRLTVT.